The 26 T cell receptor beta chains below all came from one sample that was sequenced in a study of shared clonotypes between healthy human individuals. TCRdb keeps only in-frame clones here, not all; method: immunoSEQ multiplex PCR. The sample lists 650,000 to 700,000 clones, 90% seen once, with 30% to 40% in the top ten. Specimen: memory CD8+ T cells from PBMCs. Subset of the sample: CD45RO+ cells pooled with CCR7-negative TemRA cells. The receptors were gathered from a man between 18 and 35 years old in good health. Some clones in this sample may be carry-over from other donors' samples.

For the CDR3, the DNA is TGCGCCAGCAGCTTGGAGAACGATTACTATGGCTACACCTTC. Translating it yields CASSLENDYYGYTF. The chain recombines TRBV5-1 with TRBJ1-2; D ambiguous. With 0 bases removed from V and 3 bases from J, the gap between germline ends came to 9 bases. This CDR3 spans 14 amino acids. Germline-derived CDR1 and CDR2 are SGHRS and YFSETQ. The complete variable domain, with remaining parts taken from reference TRBV5-1 and TRBJ1-2, reads KAGVTQTPRYLIKTRGQQVTLSCSPISGHRSVSWYQQTPGQGLQFLFEYFSETQRNKGNFPGRFSGRQFSNSRSEMNVSTLELGDSALYLCASSLENDYYGYTFGSGTRLTVV.

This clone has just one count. The DNA of the CDR3 is TGTGCCAGCAGCTTGATGTCTATTGATGGCTACACCTTC. Its protein is CASSLMSIDGYTF. The chain combines TRBV5-6 with TRBJ1-2; D gene unclear. Trimming pared 1 base from V and 6 bases from J, leaving 10 bases between. The length of the CDR3 is 13 residues. Germline CDR1 SGHDT, CDR2 YYEEEE.

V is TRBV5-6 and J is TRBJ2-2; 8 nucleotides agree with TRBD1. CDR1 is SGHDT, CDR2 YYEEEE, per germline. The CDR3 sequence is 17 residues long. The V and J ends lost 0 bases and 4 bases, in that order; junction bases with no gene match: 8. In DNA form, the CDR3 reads TGTGCCAGCAGCTTGGGGGGCAGGGGGCCGATCACCGGGGAGCTGTTTTTT. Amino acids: CASSLGGRGPITGELFF.

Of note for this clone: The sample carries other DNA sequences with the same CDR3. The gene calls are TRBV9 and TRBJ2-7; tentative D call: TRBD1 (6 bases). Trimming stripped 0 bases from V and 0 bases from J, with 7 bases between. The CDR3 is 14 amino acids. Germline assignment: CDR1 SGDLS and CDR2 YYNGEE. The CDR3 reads CASSVATGSYEQYF. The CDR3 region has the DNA TGTGCCAGCAGCGTAGCGACAGGCTCCTACGAGCAGTACTTC.

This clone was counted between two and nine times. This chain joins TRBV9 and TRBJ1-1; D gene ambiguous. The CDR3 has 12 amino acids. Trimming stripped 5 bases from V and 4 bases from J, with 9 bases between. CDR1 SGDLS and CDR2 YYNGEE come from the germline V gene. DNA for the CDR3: TGTGCCAGCAGTAAGGGAGTCACTGAAGCTTTCTTT. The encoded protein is CASSKGVTEAFF. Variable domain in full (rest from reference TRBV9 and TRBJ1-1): DSGVTQTPKHLITATGQRVTLRCSPRSGDLSVYWYQQSLDQGLQFLIQYYNGEERAKGNILERFSAQQFPDLHSELNLSSLELGDSALYFCASSKGVTEAFFGQGTRLTVV.

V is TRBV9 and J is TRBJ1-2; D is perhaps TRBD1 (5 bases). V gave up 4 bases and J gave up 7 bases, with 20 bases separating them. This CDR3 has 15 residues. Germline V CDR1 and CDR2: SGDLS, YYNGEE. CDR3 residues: CASSTRDLQDGGYTF. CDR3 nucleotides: TGTGCCAGCAGCACCCGGGACTTACAGGATGGTGGCTACACCTTC.

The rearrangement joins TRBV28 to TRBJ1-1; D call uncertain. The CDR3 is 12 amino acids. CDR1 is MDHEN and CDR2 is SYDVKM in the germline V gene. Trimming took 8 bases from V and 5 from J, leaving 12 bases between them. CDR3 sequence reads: CASPPVETEAFF. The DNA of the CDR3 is TGTGCCAGCCCCCCAGTGGAGACTGAAGCTTTCTTT. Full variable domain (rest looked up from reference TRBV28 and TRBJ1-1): DVKVTQSSRYLVKRTGEKVFLECVQDMDHENMFWYRQDPGLGLRLIYFSYDVKMKEKGDIPEGYSVSREKKERFSLILESASTNQTSMYLCASPPVETEAFFGQGTRLTVV.

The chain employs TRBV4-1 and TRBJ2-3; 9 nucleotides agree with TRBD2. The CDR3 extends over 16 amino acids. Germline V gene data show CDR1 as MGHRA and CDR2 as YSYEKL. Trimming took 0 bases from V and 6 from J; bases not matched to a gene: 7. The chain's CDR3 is CASSQDAGGESDTQYF. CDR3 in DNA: TGCGCCAGCAGCCAAGATGCGGGAGGGGAGTCGGATACGCAGTATTTT.

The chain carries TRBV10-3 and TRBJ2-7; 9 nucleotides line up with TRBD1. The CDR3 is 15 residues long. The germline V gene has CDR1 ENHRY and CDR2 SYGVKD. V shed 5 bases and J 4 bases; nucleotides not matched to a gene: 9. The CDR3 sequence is CAISNLRDRAYEQYF. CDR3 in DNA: TGTGCCATCAGTAACCTCCGGGACAGGGCGTACGAGCAGTACTTC.

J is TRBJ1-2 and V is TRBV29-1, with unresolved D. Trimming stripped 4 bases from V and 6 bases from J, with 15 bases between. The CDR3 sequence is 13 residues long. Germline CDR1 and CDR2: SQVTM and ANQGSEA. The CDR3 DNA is TGCAGCGTTGGACCCTCGGGATTAGATGGCTACACCTTC. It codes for CSVGPSGLDGYTF.

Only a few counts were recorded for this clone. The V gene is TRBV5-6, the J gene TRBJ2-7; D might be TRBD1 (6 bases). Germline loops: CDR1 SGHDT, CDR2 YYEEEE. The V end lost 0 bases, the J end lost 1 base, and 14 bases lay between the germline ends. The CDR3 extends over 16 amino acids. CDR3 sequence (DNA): TGTGCCAGCAGCTTGGGGGGGCGGTGGAGTTCCTACGAGCAGTACTTC. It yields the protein CASSLGGRWSSYEQYF.

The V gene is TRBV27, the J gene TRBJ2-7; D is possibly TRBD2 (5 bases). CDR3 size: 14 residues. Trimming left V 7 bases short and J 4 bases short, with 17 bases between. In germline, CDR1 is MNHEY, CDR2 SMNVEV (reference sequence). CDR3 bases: TGTGCCAGCATTATCCGAATGGGAGCGTACGAGCAGTACTTC. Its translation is CASIIRMGAYEQYF.

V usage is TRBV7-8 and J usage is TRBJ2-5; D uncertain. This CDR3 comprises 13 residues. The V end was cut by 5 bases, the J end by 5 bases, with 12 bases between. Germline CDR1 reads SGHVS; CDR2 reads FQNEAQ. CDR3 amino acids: CASSQGLGETQYF. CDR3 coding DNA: TGTGCCAGCAGCCAAGGGCTGGGGGAGACCCAGTACTTC.

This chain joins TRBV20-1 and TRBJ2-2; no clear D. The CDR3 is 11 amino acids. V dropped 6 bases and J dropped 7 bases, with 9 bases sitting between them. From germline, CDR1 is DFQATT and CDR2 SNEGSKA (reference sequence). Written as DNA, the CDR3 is TGCAGTGCCGGAGCTGGCGGGGAGCTGTTTTTT. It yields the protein CSAGAGGELFF.

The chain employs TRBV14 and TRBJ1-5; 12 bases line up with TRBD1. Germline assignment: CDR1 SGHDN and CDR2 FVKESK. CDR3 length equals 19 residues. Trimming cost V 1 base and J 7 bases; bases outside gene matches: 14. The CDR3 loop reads CASSQVRISGQGASQPQHF. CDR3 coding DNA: TGTGCCAGCAGCCAAGTGCGTATCTCGGGACAGGGGGCATCCCAGCCCCAGCATTTT. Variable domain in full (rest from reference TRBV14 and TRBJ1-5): EAGVTQFPSHSVIEKGQTVTLRCDPISGHDNLYWYRRVMGKEIKFLLHFVKESKQDESGMPNNRFLAERTGGTYSTLKVQPAELEDSGVYFCASSQVRISGQGASQPQHFGDGTRLSIL.

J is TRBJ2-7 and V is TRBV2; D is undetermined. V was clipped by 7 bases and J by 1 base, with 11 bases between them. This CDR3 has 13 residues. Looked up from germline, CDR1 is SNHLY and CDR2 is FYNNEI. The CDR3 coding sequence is TGTGCCAGCAAGGTCAGGCCATCCTACGAGCAGTACTTC. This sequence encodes CASKVRPSYEQYF.

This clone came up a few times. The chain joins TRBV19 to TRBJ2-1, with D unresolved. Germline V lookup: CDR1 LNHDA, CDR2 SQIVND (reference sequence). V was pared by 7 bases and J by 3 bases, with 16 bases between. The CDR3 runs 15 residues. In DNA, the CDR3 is TGTGCCAGTACCCAGTCGACAAATTACTACAATGAGCAGTTCTTC. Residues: CASTQSTNYYNEQFF.

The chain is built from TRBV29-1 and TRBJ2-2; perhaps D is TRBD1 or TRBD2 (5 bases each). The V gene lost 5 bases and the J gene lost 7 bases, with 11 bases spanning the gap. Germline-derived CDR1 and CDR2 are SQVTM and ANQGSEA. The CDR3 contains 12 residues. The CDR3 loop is CSVKGTFGELFF. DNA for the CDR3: TGCAGCGTTAAGGGGACGTTCGGGGAGCTGTTTTTT.

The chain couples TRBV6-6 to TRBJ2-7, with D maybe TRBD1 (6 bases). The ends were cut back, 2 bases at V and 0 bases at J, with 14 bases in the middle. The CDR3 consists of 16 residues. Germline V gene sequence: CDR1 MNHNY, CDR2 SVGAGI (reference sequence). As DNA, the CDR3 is TGTGCCAGCAGTTACAGCATGGGGGCCGGCTCCTACGAGCAGTACTTC. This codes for CASSYSMGAGSYEQYF.

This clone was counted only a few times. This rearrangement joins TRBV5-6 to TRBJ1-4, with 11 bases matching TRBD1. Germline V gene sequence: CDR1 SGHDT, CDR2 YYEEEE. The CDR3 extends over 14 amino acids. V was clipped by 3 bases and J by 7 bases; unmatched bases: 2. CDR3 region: CASSSGTGGEKLFF. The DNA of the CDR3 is TGTGCCAGCAGCTCCGGGACAGGGGGTGAAAAACTGTTTTTT.

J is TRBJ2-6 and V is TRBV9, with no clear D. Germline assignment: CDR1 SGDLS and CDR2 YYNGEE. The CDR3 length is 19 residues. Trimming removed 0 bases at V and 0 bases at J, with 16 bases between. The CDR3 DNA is TGTGCCAGCAGCGTAGCTCGGGCAGGTCTTAGCTCTGGGGCCAACGTCCTGACTTTC. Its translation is CASSVARAGLSSGANVLTF. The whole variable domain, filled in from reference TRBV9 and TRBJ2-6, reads DSGVTQTPKHLITATGQRVTLRCSPRSGDLSVYWYQQSLDQGLQFLIQYYNGEERAKGNILERFSAQQFPDLHSELNLSSLELGDSALYFCASSVARAGLSSGANVLTFGAGSRLTVL.

The CDR3 protein is CASTVDEYYGYTF. DNA for the CDR3: TGTGCCAGCACAGTCGACGAGTACTATGGCTACACCTTC. V usage is TRBV7-9 and J usage is TRBJ1-2; D is ambiguous. Germline CDR1 is SEHNR and CDR2 is FQNEAQ (reference sequence). Trimming shortened V by 7 bases and J by 3 bases, and 12 bases separated the two germline ends. The CDR3 spans 13 residues.

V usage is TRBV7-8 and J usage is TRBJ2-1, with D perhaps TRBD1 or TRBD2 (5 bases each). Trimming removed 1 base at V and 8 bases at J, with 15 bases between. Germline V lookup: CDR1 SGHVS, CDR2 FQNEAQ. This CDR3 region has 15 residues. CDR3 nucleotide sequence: TGTGCCAGCAGCTTAGTCCAGGGACCTTCAGATGAGCAGTTCTTC. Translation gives CASSLVQGPSDEQFF.

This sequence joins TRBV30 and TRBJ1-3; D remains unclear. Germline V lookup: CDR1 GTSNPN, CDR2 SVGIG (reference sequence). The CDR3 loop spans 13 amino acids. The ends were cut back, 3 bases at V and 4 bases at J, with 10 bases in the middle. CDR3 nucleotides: TGTGCCTGGAGCAAGGGAAACGGAAACACCATATATTTT. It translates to CAWSKGNGNTIYF.

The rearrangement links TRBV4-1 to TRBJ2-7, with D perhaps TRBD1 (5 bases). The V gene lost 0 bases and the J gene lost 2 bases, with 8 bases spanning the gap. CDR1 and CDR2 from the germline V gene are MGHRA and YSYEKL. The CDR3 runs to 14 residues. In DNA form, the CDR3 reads TGCGCCAGCAGCCAAGAGCGCAGGGCCTACGAGCAGTACTTC. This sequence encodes CASSQERRAYEQYF.

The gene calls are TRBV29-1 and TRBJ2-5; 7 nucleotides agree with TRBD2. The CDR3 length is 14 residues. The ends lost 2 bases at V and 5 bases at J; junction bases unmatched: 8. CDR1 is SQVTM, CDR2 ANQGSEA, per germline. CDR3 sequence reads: CSVEWDGGGETQYF. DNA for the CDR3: TGCAGCGTTGAATGGGATGGGGGAGGGGAGACCCAGTACTTC.